The 11 T cell receptor beta chains below come from one sample, sequenced in a study of blood T cell repertoires in COVID-19. Data came from immunoSEQ multiplex PCR; TCRdb stores just in-frame clones and leaves some out. The sample has 300,000 or so clones; 88% are singletons. The specimen sequenced was peripheral blood. Receptor source: a woman under 40 who had recovered from COVID-19.

V and J are TRBV6-2 or TRBV6-3 and TRBJ2-7; a possible D gene is TRBD1 (6 bases). Looked up from germline, CDR1 is MNHEY and CDR2 is SVGEGT. The CDR3 runs to 13 residues. Between the trimmed V and J ends, which lost 4 bases and 3 bases, there was a span of 10 bases. The CDR3 is CASSSRGLYEQYF. DNA for the CDR3: TGTGCCAGCAGTTCCAGGGGTCTCTACGAGCAGTACTTC.

Only one count was recorded for this clone. CDR3 nucleotide sequence: TGTGCCAGCAGCTTAGTAATGCACAGAACTAATGAAAAACTGTTTTTT. As protein: CASSLVMHRTNEKLFF. The rearrangement uses TRBV7-8 and TRBJ1-4; no firm D call. Deletions cut 1 base from V and 1 base from J, with 10 bases between. There are 16 residues in the CDR3. CDR1 and CDR2 (germline): SGHVS, FQNEAQ.

The J gene is TRBJ2-5, the V gene TRBV5-1; 8 bases are a match to TRBD2. This CDR3 spans 17 amino acids. From germline, CDR1 is SGHRS and CDR2 YFSETQ. The V and J ends lost 1 base and 4 bases, in that order; junction bases with no gene match: 12. The DNA of the CDR3 is TGCGCCAGCAGCTTGTTACGGGGGGGCCTGATGGGAGAGACCCAGTACTTC. Residues: CASSLLRGGLMGETQYF.

Turning to this clone: Additional DNA sequences in this sample encode the identical CDR3. The chain is built from TRBV10-3 and TRBJ2-7; no firm D call. Germline-derived CDR1 and CDR2 are ENHRY and SYGVKD. V shed 0 bases and J shed 4 bases, with 7 bases lying between them. This CDR3 contains 13 residues. The CDR3 nucleotides read TGTGCCATCAGTGAGTCGAACAGTTACGAGCAGTACTTC. Translating it yields CAISESNSYEQYF.

V and J are TRBV28 and TRBJ1-6, with 10 bases aligning to TRBD1. Germline lookup yields CDR1 MDHEN and CDR2 SYDVKM. The CDR3 totals 17 residues. The V and J ends lost 6 bases and 6 bases, in that order; junction bases with no gene match: 11. The chain's CDR3 is CASRGWAGTGVNSPLHF. As DNA, the CDR3 is TGTGCCAGCAGAGGCTGGGCCGGGACAGGGGTTAATTCACCCCTCCACTTT.

This clone is a singleton in its sample. The chain recombines TRBV7-2 with TRBJ2-5; 9 positions agree with TRBD1. The J segment lost 4 bases and the V segment lost 4 bases, leaving 10 bases of the junction unmatched. The germline V gene has CDR1 SGHTA and CDR2 FQGNSA. The CDR3 sequence is 16 residues long. The DNA for the CDR3 is TGTGCCAGCAGCTCCCCGGGACAGGGCACGCGAGAGACCCAGTACTTC. This codes for CASSSPGQGTRETQYF.

This clone has only a few counts. The J gene is TRBJ1-2, the V gene TRBV7-2; a possible D gene is TRBD1 (6 bases). The CDR3 is 13 residues long. Per germline, CDR1 SGHTA and CDR2 FQGNSA. V was clipped by 5 bases and J by 2 bases, with 9 bases between them. CDR3 residues: CASSLGQNYGYTF. As DNA, the CDR3 is TGTGCCAGCAGCCTCGGACAGAACTATGGCTACACCTTC.

The chain carries TRBV6-5 and TRBJ1-1; D is perhaps TRBD1 (5 bases). The ends were cut back, 5 bases at V and 1 base at J, with 14 bases in the middle. Germline V gives CDR1 MNHEY, CDR2 SVGAGI. The CDR3 runs 15 residues. Here the CDR3 reads CASSLIWGRNTEAFF. CDR3 nucleotides: TGTGCCAGCAGTCTAATCTGGGGCCGGAACACTGAAGCTTTCTTT.

The chain combines TRBV11-1 with TRBJ1-2; 8 bases are a match to TRBD1. V lost 3 bases to trimming and J lost 2 bases; unmatched junction nucleotides: 8. This CDR3 region has 16 residues. Germline V CDR1 and CDR2: SGHAT, FQDESV (reference sequence). CDR3 coding DNA: TGTGCCAGCAGCTTGTACGGGACAGGTGTAAACTATGGCTACACCTTC. Encoded protein: CASSLYGTGVNYGYTF.

V is TRBV19 and J is TRBJ1-2, with D possibly being TRBD1 (6 bases). Germline assignment: CDR1 LNHDA and CDR2 SQIVND (reference sequence). V dropped 6 bases and J dropped 6 bases, with 17 bases sitting between them. The CDR3 spans 14 residues. Written as DNA, the CDR3 is TGTGCCAGTAGCACCGGGACACTTCATAATGGCTACACCTTC. This translates into CASSTGTLHNGYTF.

This clone was seen once. The gene calls are TRBV25-1 and TRBJ1-4; D perhaps matches TRBD1 (5 bases). Germline V gene data show CDR1 as MGHDK and CDR2 as SYGVNS. The V and J ends lost 4 bases and 8 bases respectively, with 17 bases between them. The CDR3 has 15 amino acids. This CDR3 is CASSAREGGWEKLFF. DNA of the CDR3: TGTGCCAGCAGTGCCAGGGAAGGCGGCTGGGAAAAACTGTTTTTT.